One and the same sample provided the 27 T cell receptor beta chains below, sequenced in a study of early T cells in non-severe SARS-CoV-2 infection. MiXCR, applied by TCRdb to the 5' RACE reads, yields one record per CDR3 protein. The sample yields approximately 35,000 distinct CDR3 sequences, about 6% seen once. Sequences were obtained from whole blood. The receptors were gathered from an adult who was a healthcare worker with PCR-confirmed SARS-CoV-2 infection or an uninfected control (not recorded which).

This clonotype was counted only a few times. V usage is TRBV29-1 and J usage is TRBJ1-1; 7 nucleotides align to TRBD1. The V and J ends lost 7 bases and 1 base, in that order; junction bases with no gene match: 9. CDR1 and CDR2 from the germline V gene are SQVTM and ANQGSEA. The CDR3 covers 14 residues. The CDR3 protein is CSAKPGTENTEAFF. The CDR3 DNA follows: TGCAGCGCGAAACCTGGGACAGAGAACACTGAAGCTTTCTTT.

On this clonotype: This may stem from a read error, because a much larger clone lies one nucleotide away. The CDR3 DNA sequence: TGTGTCAGCACCCCGGGACAGGGTTACGAGACCCAGTACTTC. Translating gives CVSTPGQGYETQYF. The V call is TRBV6-1, the J call TRBJ2-5, with TRBD1 matching over 9 bases. Germline V CDR1 and CDR2: MNHNS, SASEGT. The CDR3 has 14 residues.

Details on this clonotype: Just one base apart from a much larger clone, this may be a read error. The chain combines TRBV7-6 with TRBJ2-1, with TRBD2 identical over 7 bases. The last part of the DNA fits TRBJ2-7 better; the J call may be wrong. Germline V gene sequence: CDR1 SGHVS, CDR2 FNYEAQ. CDR3 length: 17 residues. Written as DNA, the CDR3 is TGTGCCAGCAGCTTAGAAACGGGGGGTGGTTTAGGCAATGAGCAGTACTTC. Translation gives CASSLETGGGLGNEQYF.

The table lists this clonotype with many counts. V usage is TRBV6-6 and J usage is TRBJ1-1; D remains ambiguous. V was trimmed by 3 bases and J by 11 bases, leaving 16 bases between them. CDR1 is MNHNY, CDR2 SVGAGI, per germline (reference sequence). The CDR3 is 13 amino acids. The CDR3 DNA reads TGTGCCAGCAGTTATCTCCTGGATCGTGGCGCTTTCTTT. This codes for CASSYLLDRGAFF.

This clonotype was found many times. The chain couples TRBV7-3 to TRBJ1-5; no definite D call. The CDR3 is 13 residues long. The V and J ends lost 2 bases and 5 bases respectively, with 7 bases between them. Germline CDR1 and CDR2: SGHTA and FQGTGA. The CDR3 DNA follows: TGTGCCAGCAGCTTAGGAGCGGATCAGCCCCAGCATTTT. Residues: CASSLGADQPQHF.

This clonotype showed up many times. The chain joins TRBV11-2 to TRBJ2-5; possible D gene TRBD2, 5 bases. CDR3 size: 12 residues. Trimming removed 5 bases from V and 5 bases from J, with 9 bases in between. CDR1 is SGHAT and CDR2 is FQNNGV in the germline V gene. CDR3 in amino acids: CASSPRGETQYF. The CDR3 DNA follows: TGTGCCAGCAGCCCTAGAGGGGAGACCCAGTACTTC.

This clonotype was counted ten times or more. V and J are TRBV12-3 or TRBV12-4 and TRBJ2-3; D perhaps matches TRBD2 (5 bases). The V gene lost 6 bases and the J gene lost 1 base, with 17 bases spanning the gap. The CDR3 totals 16 residues. The CDR3 region is CASSPGLPGGTDTQYF. CDR3 in DNA: TGTGCCAGCAGCCCCGGACTTCCCGGGGGCACAGATACGCAGTATTTT.

This clonotype was observed many times. The chain links TRBV20-1 to TRBJ1-1; D uncertain. Trimming stripped 0 bases from V and 1 base from J, with 12 bases between. The CDR3 loop spans 15 amino acids. CDR1 and CDR2 (germline): DFQATT, SNEGSKA (reference sequence). CDR3 residues: CSARDPSKENTEAFF. For the CDR3, the DNA is TGCAGTGCTAGAGACCCCAGTAAGGAGAACACTGAAGCTTTCTTT.

This clonotype was detected ten times or more. The chain couples TRBV28 to TRBJ2-7, with TRBD2 identical over 10 bases. Germline-derived CDR1 and CDR2 are MDHEN and SYDVKM. The CDR3 has 15 amino acids. The ends lost 6 bases at V and 4 bases at J; junction bases unmatched: 9. The CDR3 DNA follows: TGTGCCAGCAGGGAGACTAGCGGGCGTCCATACGAGCAGTACTTC. Encoded protein: CASRETSGRPYEQYF.

This clonotype was seen at least ten times. The chain has TRBV6-5 and TRBJ2-2; 10 nucleotides line up with TRBD2. Losses at the gene ends were 0 bases for V and 1 base for J; bases not matched to a gene: 2. The CDR3 is 17 residues long. CDR1 is MNHEY and CDR2 is SVGAGI in the germline V gene. The CDR3 loop reads CASSYSGLAVNTGELFF. In DNA form, the CDR3 reads TGTGCCAGCAGTTACTCAGGACTAGCGGTGAACACCGGGGAGCTGTTTTTT.

This clonotype showed up many times. This sequence joins TRBV7-2 and TRBJ2-4; 14 bases match TRBD2. The germline V gene encodes CDR1 SGHTA and CDR2 FQGNSA. The CDR3 is made up of 16 amino acids. Losses at the gene ends were 5 bases for V and 5 bases for J; bases not matched to a gene: 5. In DNA, the CDR3 is TGTGCCAGCAGCCGACTAGCGGGGGGGCCCCAAAACATTCAGTACTTC. Protein: CASSRLAGGPQNIQYF.

At least ten counts were recorded for this clonotype. The chain has TRBV19 and TRBJ2-7; D possibly corresponds to TRBD2 (5 bases). CDR3 length equals 11 residues. Germline values: CDR1 LNHDA, CDR2 SQIVND (reference sequence). V gave up 7 bases and J gave up 5 bases, with 9 bases separating them. The CDR3 sequence: CASKWRDEQYF. The CDR3 bases are TGTGCCAGTAAATGGCGGGACGAGCAGTACTTC.

CDR3: CSARTGTGRWYEQYF. The CDR3 DNA sequence: TGCAGTGCTCGAACCGGAACAGGGAGATGGTACGAGCAGTACTTC. The chain recombines TRBV20-1 with TRBJ2-7; a weak D match, TRBD1 (6 bases). The germline CDR1 and CDR2 sequences are DFQATT and SNEGSKA (reference sequence). CDR3 size: 15 residues. Trimming took off 5 bases at V and 4 bases at J, with 21 bases between the two ends.

This clonotype was seen repeatedly, ten times or more. This rearrangement joins TRBV28 to TRBJ1-1; 8 bases are a match to TRBD1. J was trimmed by 11 bases and V by 3 bases; bases with no gene match: 8. Looked up from germline, CDR1 is MDHEN and CDR2 is SYDVKM. There are 13 residues in the CDR3. The CDR3 coding sequence is TGTGCCAGCAGTTTTCCCGGGACAGGAGAGGCTTTCTTT. It specifies CASSFPGTGEAFF.

This clonotype showed up just a few times. The rearrangement uses TRBV28 and TRBJ1-6, with D unresolved. In germline, CDR1 is MDHEN, CDR2 SYDVKM. The CDR3 is 14 amino acids. V was pared by 2 bases and J by 6 bases, with 8 bases between. In DNA form, the CDR3 reads TGTGCCAGCAGTTTAGACTTGGGTAATTCACCCCTCCACTTT. Protein product: CASSLDLGNSPLHF.

This clonotype was seen many times. This rearrangement joins TRBV7-2 to TRBJ2-5; D possibly matches TRBD1 or TRBD2 (5 bases each). This CDR3 region has 14 residues. In germline, CDR1 is SGHTA, CDR2 FQGNSA. The V gene lost 6 bases and the J gene lost 0 bases, with 11 bases spanning the gap. The chain's CDR3 is CASSRGPNQETQYF. CDR3 nucleotides: TGTGCCAGCAGTCGGGGCCCAAACCAAGAGACCCAGTACTTC.

This clonotype was seen at least ten times. This chain connects TRBV6-6 to TRBJ1-1; 11 bases fit TRBD1. After removal of 6 bases from V and 3 bases from J, the junction contained 3 bases not matched to a gene. Per germline, CDR1 MNHNY and CDR2 SVGAGI (reference sequence). The CDR3 is 14 amino acids. CDR3 nucleotides: TGTGCCAGCAGAAGGGACAGGGGGGACACTGAAGCTTTCTTT. This translates into CASRRDRGDTEAFF.

This clonotype has a count of ten or more. The chain links TRBV6-2 or TRBV6-3 to TRBJ2-7; 10 bases line up with TRBD1. The CDR3 has 15 residues. Losses at the gene ends were 6 bases for V and 5 bases for J; bases not matched to a gene: 10. Germline assignment: CDR1 MNHEY and CDR2 SVGEGT. DNA of the CDR3: TGTGCCAGCAGACCCCGGCGGGACAGGGGCCACGAGCAGTACTTC. Protein sequence: CASRPRRDRGHEQYF.

This clonotype showed up many times. The chain employs TRBV5-5 and TRBJ1-1, with D hard to call. V lost 5 bases, J lost 4 bases, and 15 bases lay in between. The germline V gene has CDR1 SGHKS and CDR2 YYEKEE (reference sequence). The CDR3 has 14 residues. This CDR3 is CASSVDAGSTEAFF. Here the CDR3 DNA reads TGTGCCAGCAGTGTAGACGCGGGTAGCACTGAAGCTTTCTTT.

The table lists this clonotype with a few counts. The V call is TRBV5-6, the J call TRBJ2-3; tentative D call: TRBD2 (5 bases). The CDR3 runs 14 residues. Deletions cut 3 bases from V and 3 bases from J, with 11 bases between. Per germline, CDR1 SGHDT and CDR2 YYEEEE. CDR3 nucleotide sequence: TGTGCCAGCAGCTATAGCGTCCGAACAGATACGCAGTATTTT. Its translation: CASSYSVRTDTQYF.

This clonotype has at least ten counts. The J gene is TRBJ2-5, the V gene TRBV20-1; the D gene is possibly TRBD2 (6 bases). Germline V gives CDR1 DFQATT, CDR2 SNEGSKA (reference sequence). The CDR3 length is 12 residues. V was cut by 6 bases and J by 5 bases, with 13 bases left in between. This CDR3 reads CSAIRELETQYF. For the CDR3, the DNA is TGCAGTGCCATTCGGGAGTTGGAGACCCAGTACTTC.

This clonotype was observed many times. The chain employs TRBV12-3 or TRBV12-4 and TRBJ1-2; weak D call: TRBD1 (5 bases). The length of the CDR3 is 13 residues. Deletions cut 6 bases from V and 11 bases from J, with 19 bases between. The CDR3 bases are TGTGCCAGCAGGCTCGGGGGTAGTGGTGGGTACACCTTC. It translates to CASRLGGSGGYTF.

This clonotype has at least ten counts. This rearrangement joins TRBV12-3 or TRBV12-4 to TRBJ2-7; the D call may be TRBD1 or TRBD2 (5 bases each). Between the trimmed V and J ends, which lost 5 bases and 4 bases, there was a span of 21 bases. This CDR3 comprises 16 residues. In nucleotides, the CDR3 is TGTGCCAGCAGTCCACAAAGGGTGGGGGACGGGTACGAGCAGTACTTC. Its translation is CASSPQRVGDGYEQYF.

This clonotype was picked up many times. The J gene is TRBJ2-4, the V gene TRBV7-9; maybe TRBD2 (6 bases). Trimming left V 1 base short and J 2 bases short, with 6 bases between. The CDR3 spans 14 residues. Looked up from germline, CDR1 is SEHNR and CDR2 is FQNEAQ (reference sequence). The CDR3 is CASSLGTTKNIQYF. DNA of the CDR3: TGTGCCAGCAGCTTAGGGACTACCAAAAACATTCAGTACTTC.

There are many counts of this clonotype. This sequence joins TRBV10-3 and TRBJ2-7; 10 positions match TRBD1. Germline V gives CDR1 ENHRY, CDR2 SYGVKD. The V segment lost 6 bases and the J segment 5 bases; nucleotides outside the gene matches: 4. The CDR3 extends over 13 amino acids. The CDR3 nucleotides are TGTGCCATCAGCCCGACAGGGGGCAACGAGCAGTACTTC. Its protein product is CAISPTGGNEQYF.

This clonotype appeared many times. The chain combines TRBV6-6 with TRBJ2-1, with 12 bases fitting TRBD2. V trimming: 2 bases; J trimming: 8 bases; junction bases outside the gene matches: 7. Germline values: CDR1 MNHNY, CDR2 SVGAGI (reference sequence). The CDR3 runs 16 residues. The CDR3 DNA sequence: TGTGCCAGCAGTTACGGGCAGACTAGCGGGGGATATGAGCAGTTCTTC. This codes for CASSYGQTSGGYEQFF.

This clonotype was detected many times. V and J are TRBV6-1 and TRBJ1-2; 7 bases line up with TRBD1. After removal of 7 bases from V and 2 bases from J, the junction contained 13 bases not matched to a gene. CDR1 and CDR2 (germline): MNHNS, SASEGT. The CDR3 sequence is 16 residues long. CDR3 bases: TGTGCCAGCACCCCCGCCACCGGGACAGTGAACTATGGCTACACCTTC. It yields the protein CASTPATGTVNYGYTF.